The 14 T cell receptor beta chains in this list originate from one sample, sequenced in a study of shared clonotypes between healthy human individuals. The repertoire was sequenced with immunoSEQ multiplex PCR; TCRdb's copy has only in-frame clones and lacks some. The table records around 2.1 million clones, approximately 94% of them present only once. CD45RO-negative, CCR7-positively selected cells formed the naive CD8 fraction, excluding terminally differentiated effector memory CD45RA+ cells. Material: naive CD8+ T cells from PBMCs. These receptors all stem from a man younger than 35 in good health. Some clones in this sample may be carry-over from other donors' samples.

The chain employs TRBV13 and TRBJ2-7, with 7 bases identical to TRBD1. The J segment lost 0 bases and the V segment lost 5 bases, leaving 10 bases of the junction unmatched. CDR1 PRHDT and CDR2 FYEKMQ come from the germline V gene (reference sequence). The CDR3 loop spans 16 amino acids. This CDR3 reads CASSPTPGQYSYEQYF. In DNA, the CDR3 is TGTGCCAGCAGCCCCACCCCGGGACAGTACTCCTACGAGCAGTACTTC.

The chain is built from TRBV7-3 and TRBJ2-1; 7 bases line up with TRBD2. Germline V gene data show CDR1 as SGHTA and CDR2 as FQGTGA. The junction had 12 bases not matched to a gene; V was cut back by 5 bases and J by 5 bases. This CDR3 has 16 amino acids. CDR3 in DNA: TGTGCCAGCAGCCCACTGGAGGCGGGAGAAGACAATGAGCAGTTCTTC. Its protein product is CASSPLEAGEDNEQFF.

The chain is built from TRBV7-9 and TRBJ2-1; D not certain. V was shortened by 1 base and J by 9 bases, with 10 bases between the two germline ends. Germline V lookup: CDR1 SEHNR, CDR2 FQNEAQ (reference sequence). This CDR3 spans 13 amino acids. This chain's CDR3 is CASSLGTQREQFF. In nucleotides, the CDR3 is TGTGCCAGCAGCTTAGGCACCCAGCGTGAGCAGTTCTTC.

This chain connects TRBV7-9 to TRBJ2-5; D ambiguous. The germline V gene encodes CDR1 SEHNR and CDR2 FQNEAQ (reference sequence). V gave up 1 base and J gave up 5 bases, with 14 bases separating them. The CDR3 runs to 15 residues. This CDR3 reads CASSLGNSMRETQYF. CDR3 bases: TGTGCCAGCAGCTTAGGTAACAGCATGAGGGAGACCCAGTACTTC.

About this clone itself: A much larger clone sits a single nucleotide away, making a read error possible. Other nucleotide sequences from this sample produce the same CDR3. The CDR3 DNA is TGTGCCAGCAGCTTAGGGGGGCAGCCCCAGCATTTT. Amino acids: CASSLGGQPQHF. The chain carries TRBV13 and TRBJ1-5; D call uncertain. V lost 0 bases, J lost 7 bases, and 4 bases lay in between. There are 12 residues in the CDR3. Germline V lookup: CDR1 PRHDT, CDR2 FYEKMQ (reference sequence).

This rearrangement joins TRBV28 to TRBJ1-1, with a possible D match to TRBD1 (6 bases). Germline CDR1 reads MDHEN; CDR2 reads SYDVKM. The length of the CDR3 is 14 residues. V was clipped by 4 bases and J by 0 bases, with 9 bases between them. CDR3 in amino acids: CASSYQGLNTEAFF. DNA of the CDR3: TGTGCCAGCAGTTATCAGGGGTTGAACACTGAAGCTTTCTTT.

The chain is built from TRBV27 and TRBJ2-3; 13 bases map to TRBD2. Germline lookup yields CDR1 MNHEY and CDR2 SMNVEV (reference sequence). Germline trimming cut 6 bases from V and 6 bases from J; bases unmatched to any gene: 15. The CDR3 covers 18 residues. CDR3 loop: CASSSTGTSGIKPDTQYF. Written as DNA, the CDR3 is TGTGCCAGCAGCTCTACCGGGACTAGCGGGATAAAACCGGATACGCAGTATTTT.

The chain combines TRBV5-1 with TRBJ2-1, with 9 positions matching TRBD2. V was pared by 0 bases and J by 8 bases, with 9 bases of the junction left unmatched. The CDR3 contains 16 residues. CDR1 and CDR2 from the germline V gene are SGHRS and YFSETQ. The CDR3 DNA follows: TGCGCCAGCAGCTTGGTTGGGCGGGAGGGCCCCGATGAGCAGTTCTTC. This gives the protein CASSLVGREGPDEQFF.

The chain is built from TRBV7-9 and TRBJ2-3, with 14 bases fitting TRBD2. J gave up 4 bases and V 4 bases, and 4 bases lay outside the gene matches. Germline loops: CDR1 SEHNR, CDR2 FQNEAQ (reference sequence). CDR3 length: 16 amino acids. As DNA, the CDR3 is TGTGCCAGCAGCTCGGGACTAGCGGGAGCAGCAGATACGCAGTATTTT. Encoded protein: CASSSGLAGAADTQYF.

The V gene is TRBV6-5, the J gene TRBJ2-7, with D possibly called TRBD1 or TRBD2 (5 bases each). This CDR3 has 15 residues. Germline loops: CDR1 MNHEY, CDR2 SVGAGI. The ends were cut back, 4 bases at V and 3 bases at J, with 16 bases in the middle. The CDR3 coding sequence is TGTGCCAGCAGTTCCCTCGGGACCTATATCTACGAGCAGTACTTC. Translating gives CASSSLGTYIYEQYF.

This rearrangement joins TRBV18 to TRBJ1-2; D is possibly TRBD1 (5 bases). The CDR3 totals 16 residues. V gave up 0 bases and J gave up 4 bases, with 15 bases separating them. CDR1 KGHSH and CDR2 LQKENI come from the germline V gene. DNA of the CDR3: TGTGCCAGCTCACCACCGATAGGCAGGGACGTCTATGGCTACACCTTC. Its protein is CASSPPIGRDVYGYTF.

The sample holds one count of this clone. Other DNA variants within this sample encode the same CDR3. The rearrangement links TRBV19 to TRBJ2-7; D is perhaps TRBD1 (6 bases). The CDR3 has 13 amino acids. V lost 7 bases, J lost 1 base, and 11 bases lay in between. Germline V CDR1 and CDR2: LNHDA, SQIVND (reference sequence). The CDR3: CASKLQGSYEQYF. The CDR3 DNA reads as TGTGCCAGTAAATTACAGGGTTCCTACGAGCAGTACTTC. Full variable domain (outside the CDR3, taken from reference TRBV19 and TRBJ2-7): DGGITQSPKYLFRKEGQNVTLSCEQNLNHDAMYWYRQDPGQGLRLIYYSQIVNDFQKGDIAEGYSVSREKKESFPLTVTSAQKNPTAFYLCASKLQGSYEQYFGPGTRLTVT.

This clone has just one count. The gene calls are TRBV29-1 and TRBJ1-2; D remains unclear. Germline V lookup: CDR1 SQVTM, CDR2 ANQGSEA. The V gene lost 6 bases and the J gene lost 0 bases, with 11 bases spanning the gap. CDR3 size: 13 residues. CDR3 in amino acids: CSVAGLTNYGYTF. The CDR3 nucleotides are TGCAGCGTAGCCGGGCTCACTAACTATGGCTACACCTTC.

This clone has only a few counts. The rearrangement joins TRBV30 to TRBJ1-1, with unresolved D. The CDR3 is made up of 13 amino acids. Germline CDR1 is GTSNPN and CDR2 is SVGIG (reference sequence). The germline V and J ends were trimmed by 1 base and 6 bases, with 12 bases remaining between them. CDR3: CAWSGLLQSEAFF. The CDR3 nucleotides are TGTGCCTGGAGTGGTCTTTTGCAATCTGAAGCTTTCTTT.